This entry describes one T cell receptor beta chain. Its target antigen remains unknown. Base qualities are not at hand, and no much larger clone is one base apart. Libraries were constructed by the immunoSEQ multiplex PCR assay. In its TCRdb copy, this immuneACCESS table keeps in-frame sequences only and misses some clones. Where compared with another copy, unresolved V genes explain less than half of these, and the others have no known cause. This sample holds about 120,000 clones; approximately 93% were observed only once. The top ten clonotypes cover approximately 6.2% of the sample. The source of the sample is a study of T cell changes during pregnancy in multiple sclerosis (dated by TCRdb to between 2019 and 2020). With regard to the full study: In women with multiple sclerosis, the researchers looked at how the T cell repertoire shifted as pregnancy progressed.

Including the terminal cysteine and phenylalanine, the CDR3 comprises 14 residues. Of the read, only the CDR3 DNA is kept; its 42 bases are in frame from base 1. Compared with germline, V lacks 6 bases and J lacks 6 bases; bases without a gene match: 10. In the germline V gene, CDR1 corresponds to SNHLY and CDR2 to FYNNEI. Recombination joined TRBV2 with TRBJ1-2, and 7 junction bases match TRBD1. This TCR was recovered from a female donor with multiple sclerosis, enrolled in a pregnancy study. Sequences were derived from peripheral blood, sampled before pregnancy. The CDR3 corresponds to CASRSRDSLNGYTF. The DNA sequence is TGTGCCAGCAGGTCCAGGGACAGTCTAAATGGCTACACCTTC.